The table lists the clone carrying this T cell receptor beta chain with a count of one. The data originate from a study of blood T cell repertoires in COVID-19. Study-wide background: T cells, B-cell-depleted T cells, or PBMCs supplied cDNA or gDNA.

Participant reports of clinical history set cohort assignment. Germline CDR1 MGHRA, CDR2 YSYEKL. The CDR3 contains 15 residues. With 1 base removed from V and 6 bases from J, the gap between germline ends came to 10 bases. Original analysis: Amplification with reference gene primers provided the estimates of nucleated cell counts. TCRdb's table, derived via immunoSEQ multiplex PCR, lists solely in-frame clones and lacks some. V, J and clone size derive from that table, while D and trimming were established from the DNA sequence. The data hold about 220,000 clones, with roughly nine tenths observed a single time.

This chain joins TRBV4-1 and TRBJ1-6, with D perhaps TRBD1 (5 bases). The material sequenced was PBMCs or T cells enriched from blood (not recorded which). This clonotype was sampled from a woman younger than 35 in a cohort exposed to, infected with or recovered from COVID-19 (not recorded which). In DNA, the CDR3 is TGCGCCAGCAGCCAAGTAGGGGCCGTTAATTCACCCCTCCACTTT. Translated, it gives CASSQVGAVNSPLHF.